This section outlines one T cell receptor beta chain sequence together with its context. Its antigen is unknown. No much larger clone is present one base from it, and per-base qualities are unavailable. The data originate from a study of blood T cell repertoires in COVID-19 (dated by TCRdb to the early 2020s). Regarding the research as a whole: Samples covering the acute and convalescent phases of COVID-19 were provided by collaborators in the United States, Italy and Spain. Deeply sampled blood TCRbeta repertoires from subjects exposed to, actively infected with, or recovered from COVID-19 were included in the dataset. Where available, HLA class I and class II types were taken from metadata supplied by the sample provider and were not determined by assay-based typing. The prospective study material was composed of cDNA or gDNA derived from T cells, B-cell-depleted T cells, or PBMCs. Nearly every sample came with metadata listing a de-identified subject ID, COVID-19 status, age in years and sex. The repertoires were released in a freely available public database meant as a resource for research on the immune response to SARS-CoV-2. Samples came from the ongoing ImmuneRACE study (first 160 participants) plus 1,254 subjects from 6 global collaborators.

Samples from volunteer blood donors who had recovered from COVID-19 were contributed by a second Seattle source. Each collaborating institution followed its own protocols to collect whole blood in K2EDTA tubes. For TCRbeta analysis, collaborator samples were shipped as frozen whole blood, as isolated PBMCs, or as DNA extracted from either sample type. The CDR3 measures 15 amino acids from cysteine to phenylalanine. The CDR3 DNA has 45 bases and is translated from base 1. V trim: 2 bases; J trim: 5 bases; unmatched bases: 7. CDR1 SGHRS and CDR2 YFSETQ are derived from the germline V gene. The study at large found these results: Clinical and demographic metadata were provided uncurated, with the amount varying by source and participant.

The immunoSEQ Assay, a bias-controlled multiplex PCR, was used to amplify TCRbeta CDR3 regions from genomic DNA. The published analysis was carried out like this. Within the assay, amplification of reference gene primers was used to estimate how many nucleated cells each sample contained. To quantify the absolute abundance of each unique TCRbeta CDR3 rearrangement, sequence reads were collapsed and filtered. Productive Simpson clonality was computed per sample as the square root of Simpson's diversity index over productive rearrangements. TCRdb stores this immuneACCESS table with in-frame sequences only. Part of the clones is absent; in the studies checked, under half of the shortfall reflects unresolved V genes, and no reason is known for the rest. D and trimming were read from the DNA, whereas the V and J calls and clone size are those reported in that table. The sample table records 250,000 or so clones; 84% of these occur just once. The ten largest clonotypes hold around 2.4% of the sample.

The sequence came from a man in his forties who had recovered from COVID-19. Sequencing input: peripheral blood. The sequence links TRBV5-1 to TRBJ2-7, with 10 bases matching TRBD1. The CDR3 reads as follows: CASSLGTGVINEQYF. The sequenced DNA: TGCGCCAGCAGCTTAGGGACAGGGGTAATCAACGAGCAGTACTTC. Here the CDR3 is joined to the reference TRBV5-1 and TRBJ2-7 genes, and the full variable domain is: KAGVTQTPRYLIKTRGQQVTLSCSPISGHRSVSWYQQTPGQGLQFLFEYFSETQRNKGNFPGRFSGRQFSNSRSEMNVSTLELGDSALYLCASSLGTGVINEQYFGPGTRLTVT.